This record looks at one T cell receptor (beta chain) sequence and its context. Its antigen remains unknown. In a library made to pick up alpha chains, this beta chain is a stray read with a size that means little. This sample is part of a study of spatial heterogeneity in lung cancer. Turning to the study itself: A consistent excess of beta-chain over alpha-chain sequences was detected.

Study-wide results and caveats: It was found that expanded intratumoral alpha and beta TCR counts tracked tumor mutation counts. The recorded estimate of tumor T cell coverage is approximately 7.7% for alpha chains and roughly 12% for beta chains.

TCRdb re-derived calls from the 5' RACE reads in MiXCR, one entry per CDR3 protein. Of just over 600 distinct CDR3 sequences in the sample, approximately 80% were seen once. CDR3 length: 16 amino acids. Germline V gives CDR1 SGHTA, CDR2 FQGNSA. V was cut by 5 bases and J by 0 bases, with 13 bases left in between. Documented time point: sample taken at primary tumor resection. Whole RNA, isolated from tumor, nontumor lung or frozen PBMC, was sequenced without prior sorting. This sequence was found in a female donor with early-stage non-small cell lung cancer. Source: lung tumor tissue, taken at surgery. This sequence joins TRBV7-2 and TRBJ2-2, with unresolved D. The CDR3: CASSLQPFANTGELFF. In DNA form, the CDR3 reads TGTGCCAGCAGCCTTCAGCCGTTCGCGAACACCGGGGAGCTGTTTTTT.